This T cell receptor beta chain was documented in a study of response to subunit inactivated influenza vaccine. General study results and limits: Each seasonal influenza vaccination recruits few new T cells, the authors suggested.

Germline CDR1 is DFQATT and CDR2 is SNEGSKA (reference sequence). This CDR3 has 14 amino acids. Trimming took off 0 bases at V and 4 bases at J, with 13 bases between the two ends. One entry per CDR3 protein, called by TCRdb with MiXCR from the RT-PCR reads. In the table there are under 200,000 distinct CDR3 sequences, roughly 11% of which are singletons. Comments on this clonotype: Its antigen remains unknown.

The TCR originated in a man aged 45 to 65 who received an inactivated influenza vaccine. The material was non-naive T cells sorted from PBMCs, obtained roughly 48 days after vaccination. The chain has TRBV20-1 and TRBJ2-7, with D unclear. This CDR3 reads CSARDVGSNYEQYF. CDR3 nucleotide sequence: TGCAGTGCTAGAGACGTAGGATCTAATTACGAGCAGTACTTC.